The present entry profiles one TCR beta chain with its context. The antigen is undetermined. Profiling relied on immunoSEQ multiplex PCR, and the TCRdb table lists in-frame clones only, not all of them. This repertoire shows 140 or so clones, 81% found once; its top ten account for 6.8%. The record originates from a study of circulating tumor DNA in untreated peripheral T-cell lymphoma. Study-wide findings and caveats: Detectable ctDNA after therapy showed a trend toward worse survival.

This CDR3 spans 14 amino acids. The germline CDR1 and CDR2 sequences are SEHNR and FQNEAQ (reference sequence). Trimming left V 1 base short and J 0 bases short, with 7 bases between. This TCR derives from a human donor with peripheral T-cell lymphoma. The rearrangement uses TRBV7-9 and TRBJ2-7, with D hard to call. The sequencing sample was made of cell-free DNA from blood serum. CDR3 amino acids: CASSLVGGSYEQYF. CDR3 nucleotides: TGTGCCAGCAGCTTAGTGGGCGGCTCCTACGAGCAGTACTTC.